The clone carrying this T cell receptor beta chain was detected many times. This sample is drawn from a study of T-cell reconstitution after alpha-beta-depleted transplantation in children. This CDR3 has 18 residues. Germline CDR1 is ENHRY and CDR2 is SYGVKD. J was trimmed by 7 bases and V by 1 base; bases with no gene match: 13. A TCRbeta library incorporating unique molecular identifiers was prepared. TCRdb re-called the PCR reads with MiXCR, one entry per CDR3 protein. The sample holds hundreds of thousands of distinct CDR3 sequences, approximately 16% seen once. This chain uses TRBV10-3 with TRBJ1-5; 10 bases fit TRBD1. This TCR derives from a human donor who donated a stem cell graft to a child with acute lymphoblastic leukemia. Sequenced here: PBMCs from the stem cell graft donor, sampled from the stem cell graft. The CDR3 DNA follows: TGTGCCATCAGTGAGTTCTCCGGGACAGGGGTTCAACGGCAGCCCCAGCATTTT. It yields the protein CAISEFSGTGVQRQPQHF.